The 31 T cell receptor beta chains listed next were all sequenced from one sample in a study of T-cell reconstitution after alpha-beta-depleted transplantation in children (dated by TCRdb to about 2016). Libraries were constructed by PCR. Data came from an Illumina HiSeq 2500. To normalize quantification of the TCRbeta repertoire, the TCR libraries were built with molecular barcoding that relied on unique molecular identifiers. TCRdb passed the public sequencing reads through fastp at Q25 and MiXCR, retaining productive beta sequences. Rows merge per CDR3 protein into single entries with the most common DNA and genes. The sample records 500,000 to 600,000 distinct CDR3 sequences, approximately 30% of which are singletons. The ten largest account for 2% to 2.5% of the sample. This specimen consisted of PBMCs from the stem cell graft donor, obtained from the stem cell graft. Receptor source: a human donor who donated a stem cell graft to a child with aplastic anemia.

There are a few counts of this clonotype. This chain links TRBV5-4 with TRBJ2-2; 10 bases are shared with TRBD2. The CDR3 contains 18 residues. The ends lost 1 base at V and 1 base at J; junction bases unmatched: 7. Germline values: CDR1 SGHNT, CDR2 YYREEE (reference sequence). The CDR3 here is CASSLFLAGVMNTGELFF. The CDR3 coding sequence is TGTGCCAGCAGCTTGTTCCTAGCGGGAGTGATGAACACCGGGGAGCTGTTTTTT.

This clonotype appeared a few times. The chain carries TRBV4-3 and TRBJ2-5, with D tentatively TRBD2 (5 bases). The CDR3 has 15 amino acids. Germline assignment: CDR1 LGHNA and CDR2 YSLEER. The V end was cut by 0 bases, the J end by 5 bases, with 13 bases between. CDR3 in amino acids: CASSQDFRGLETQYF. The CDR3 nucleotides read TGCGCCAGCAGCCAAGATTTTAGAGGGCTGGAGACCCAGTACTTC.

In its sample, this clonotype was seen a few times. J is TRBJ1-1 and V is TRBV20-1, with a possible D match to TRBD1 (5 bases). V was cut by 5 bases and J by 1 base, with 8 bases left in between. This CDR3 comprises 12 residues. Germline loops: CDR1 DFQATT, CDR2 SNEGSKA (reference sequence). As DNA, the CDR3 is TGCAGTGCTGGGGGGTGGAACACTGAAGCTTTCTTT. The encoded protein is CSAGGWNTEAFF.

Details on this clonotype: The CDR3 does not close with the conserved phenylalanine or tryptophan, likely indicating a read error. CDR3: CSARRSNQPQHL. The CDR3 DNA reads TGCAGTGCTAGGCGCAGCAATCAGCCCCAGCATTTA. The V call is TRBV20-1, the J call TRBJ1-5; D gene unclear. The CDR3 contains 12 residues. The germline gives CDR1 DFQATT, CDR2 SNEGSKA (reference sequence). V lost 3 bases, J lost 1 base, and 4 bases lay in between.

This clonotype turned up a few times. This CDR3 is CASSLLPGGQGNEKLFF. The CDR3 nucleotides are TGTGCCAGCAGTTTACTCCCAGGGGGCCAGGGTAATGAAAAACTGTTTTTT. The rearrangement joins TRBV12-3 or TRBV12-4 to TRBJ1-4; 8 positions agree with TRBD1. V dropped 2 bases and J dropped 4; count of bases not matched to a gene: 9. The CDR3 has 17 residues.

CDR3: CSVEGEQETQYF. CDR3 DNA: TGCAGCGTTGAAGGAGAACAAGAGACCCAGTACTTC. The V gene is TRBV29-1, the J gene TRBJ2-5, with D uncertain. This CDR3 has 12 amino acids. Germline values: CDR1 SQVTM, CDR2 ANQGSEA. V was trimmed by 1 base and J by 2 bases, leaving 5 bases between them.

This sequence joins TRBV6-5 and TRBJ1-1, with 9 positions matching TRBD1. Germline CDR1 MNHEY, CDR2 SVGAGI. This CDR3 has 16 amino acids. The V and J ends lost 0 bases and 1 base, in that order; junction bases with no gene match: 3. The CDR3 coding sequence is TGTGCCAGCAGTTACTCTAGGACAGGGGAGAACACTGAAGCTTTCTTT. Protein product: CASSYSRTGENTEAFF.

The J gene is TRBJ2-5, the V gene TRBV12-3 or TRBV12-4, with TRBD2 matching 12 bases. J lost 5 bases, V lost 6 bases, and 10 bases had no gene match. The length of the CDR3 is 16 residues. The CDR3 region has the DNA TGTGCCAGCAGCCCGACTAGCGGGAGTCTAGTTGAGACCCAGTACTTC. It is translated as CASSPTSGSLVETQYF.

The V gene is TRBV5-1, the J gene TRBJ2-3; the match to TRBD2 covers 7 bases. The CDR3 contains 14 residues. Germline trimming cut 3 bases from V and 5 bases from J; bases unmatched to any gene: 6. CDR1 and CDR2 (germline): SGHRS, YFSETQ. The CDR3 coding sequence is TGCGCCAGCAGCTCGAGCGGGAATGAAGATACGCAGTATTTT. Residues: CASSSSGNEDTQYF.

In its sample, this clonotype was seen a few times. For the CDR3, the DNA is TGTGCCAGCAGCCCGGGTGGCCAGGGTGTCAAAAACATTCAGTACTTC. This codes for CASSPGGQGVKNIQYF. The chain has TRBV7-2 and TRBJ2-4; a weak D match, TRBD1 (5 bases). Germline V gene data show CDR1 as SGHTA and CDR2 as FQGNSA. V was cut by 5 bases and J by 3 bases, with 17 bases left in between. CDR3 length: 16 amino acids.

This chain connects TRBV11-2 to TRBJ2-4, with 9 bases identical to TRBD2. The CDR3 contains 15 residues. Trimming at V came to 3 bases and at J to 3 bases, leaving 3 bases not matched to a gene. The germline gives CDR1 SGHAT, CDR2 FQNNGV. Here the CDR3 reads CASSLTSGYKNIQYF. The CDR3 DNA reads TGTGCCAGCAGCTTGACTAGCGGATACAAAAACATTCAGTACTTC.

This clonotype was detected a few times. This chain joins TRBV5-1 and TRBJ2-1; a weak D match, TRBD1 (6 bases). V was clipped by 8 bases and J by 0 bases, with 9 bases between them. This CDR3 has 13 amino acids. The germline CDR1 and CDR2 sequences are SGHRS and YFSETQ. This CDR3 is CASGQTSYNEQFF. The CDR3 DNA follows: TGCGCCAGTGGACAGACCTCCTACAATGAGCAGTTCTTC.

This clonotype was counted only a few times. The chain carries TRBV30 and TRBJ2-7, with no clear D. The CDR3 loop spans 10 amino acids. The V and J ends lost 5 bases and 6 bases respectively, with 8 bases between them. Per germline, CDR1 GTSNPN and CDR2 SVGIG (reference sequence). The CDR3 reads CAWGDSEQYF. Here the CDR3 DNA reads TGTGCCTGGGGCGATAGCGAGCAGTACTTC.

Only a few counts were recorded for this clonotype. This chain connects TRBV29-1 to TRBJ1-1; D uncertain. Germline CDR1 and CDR2: SQVTM and ANQGSEA. The CDR3 contains 11 residues. Trimming stripped 6 bases from V and 5 bases from J, with 10 bases between. The CDR3 DNA sequence: TGCAGCGTGCTGGCAGTTACTGAAGCTTTCTTT. This codes for CSVLAVTEAFF.

The chain links TRBV5-1 to TRBJ2-1; D unresolved. Trimming removed 5 bases at V and 5 bases at J, with 8 bases between. The V gene's germline CDR1 is SGHRS and CDR2 YFSETQ. This CDR3 spans 12 amino acids. The CDR3 DNA reads as TGCGCCAGCAGTCCGAAAAACAATGAGCAGTTCTTC. Its protein product is CASSPKNNEQFF.

The V call is TRBV12-3 or TRBV12-4, the J call TRBJ2-3; 10 positions agree with TRBD1. The CDR3 has 15 amino acids. Trimming removed 6 bases from V and 5 bases from J; junction bases left unmatched: 8. The CDR3 DNA reads TGTGCCAGCAGACCTGGGACAGGGGTTAGAGATACGCAGTATTTT. It specifies CASRPGTGVRDTQYF.

V usage is TRBV9 and J usage is TRBJ2-1, with TRBD2 identical over 8 bases. Germline V gene sequence: CDR1 SGDLS, CDR2 YYNGEE. The CDR3 runs 15 residues. Trimming removed 2 bases from V and 6 bases from J; junction bases left unmatched: 7. This chain's CDR3 is CASSVSGLVANEQFF. The CDR3, as DNA: TGTGCCAGCAGCGTGTCGGGACTAGTGGCCAATGAGCAGTTCTTC.

The V gene is TRBV9, the J gene TRBJ1-5; 7 positions match TRBD1. Germline CDR1 and CDR2: SGDLS and YYNGEE. This CDR3 contains 15 residues. Losses at the gene ends were 0 bases for V and 6 bases for J; bases not matched to a gene: 6. The CDR3 here is CASSVEGARGQPQHF. The CDR3 nucleotides read TGTGCCAGCAGCGTAGAGGGGGCAAGAGGTCAGCCCCAGCATTTT.

This chain links TRBV5-1 with TRBJ1-1; 8 bases are a match to TRBD1. CDR1 is SGHRS and CDR2 is YFSETQ in the germline V gene. CDR3 length: 15 amino acids. The V segment lost 1 base and the J segment 3 bases; nucleotides outside the gene matches: 5. The CDR3 bases are TGCGCCAGCAGCTTGTATCAGGGGGCGGACACTGAAGCTTTCTTT. It translates to CASSLYQGADTEAFF.

This clonotype has just a few counts. The chain has TRBV6-1 and TRBJ2-1; 7 nucleotides line up with TRBD1. The CDR3 is made up of 14 amino acids. Germline CDR1 and CDR2: MNHNS and SASEGT. V dropped 7 bases and J dropped 8; count of bases not matched to a gene: 11. The CDR3 loop reads CASNTGQVADEQFF. CDR3 nucleotides: TGTGCCAGCAATACAGGACAGGTCGCGGATGAGCAGTTCTTC.

This clonotype has more than one count but fewer than ten. V and J are TRBV12-3 or TRBV12-4 and TRBJ2-3; TRBD2 is a possible D gene (5 bases). The CDR3 is 14 residues long. Trimming stripped 1 base from V and 12 bases from J, with 17 bases between. In DNA form, the CDR3 reads TGTGCCAGCAGTTTAGGCTTTCCTGGACTGGGCCAGTATTTT. Amino acids: CASSLGFPGLGQYF.

The chain has TRBV7-9 and TRBJ1-2, with no clear D. Germline CDR1 reads SEHNR; CDR2 reads FQNEAQ (reference sequence). V dropped 2 bases and J dropped 4 bases, with 5 bases sitting between them. There are 12 residues in the CDR3. In DNA, the CDR3 is TGTGCCAGCAGCTTACTCAGCTATGGCTACACCTTC. The encoded protein is CASSLLSYGYTF.

The gene calls are TRBV20-1 and TRBJ2-3; D possibly matches TRBD1 or TRBD2 (5 bases each). The CDR3 sequence is 12 residues long. Germline V gene data show CDR1 as DFQATT and CDR2 as SNEGSKA (reference sequence). The V and J ends lost 5 bases and 10 bases respectively, with 16 bases between them. The CDR3 coding sequence is TGCAGTGCTCCCGGGGACCCAGGTGCGCAGTATTTT. This translates into CSAPGDPGAQYF.

This clonotype came up a few times. V usage is TRBV6-5 and J usage is TRBJ2-1, with 8 bases fitting TRBD2. CDR1 and CDR2 (germline): MNHEY, SVGAGI. The CDR3 consists of 17 residues. V dropped 2 bases and J dropped 9; count of bases not matched to a gene: 15. DNA for the CDR3: TGTGCCAGCAGTTACCTAGTCGGTAGCGGGATCAAGGGTGAGCAGTTCTTC. It codes for CASSYLVGSGIKGEQFF.

The V and J genes are TRBV5-5 and TRBJ2-5; D may correspond to TRBD1 or TRBD2 (5 bases each). The CDR3 length is 16 residues. The germline V and J ends were trimmed by 4 bases and 3 bases, with 19 bases remaining between them. Germline V lookup: CDR1 SGHKS, CDR2 YYEKEE (reference sequence). CDR3 nucleotide sequence: TGTGCCAGCAGCCACTACGACCGGGACGGAAAAGAGACCCAGTACTTC. Encoded protein: CASSHYDRDGKETQYF.

V usage is TRBV6-1 and J usage is TRBJ2-1; 8 bases align to TRBD1. Germline trimming cut 6 bases from V and 10 bases from J; bases unmatched to any gene: 14. Germline assignment: CDR1 MNHNS and CDR2 SASEGT. CDR3 length equals 15 residues. CDR3: CASSRQGQGAYEQFF. DNA for the CDR3: TGTGCCAGCAGCCGCCAGGGCCAGGGGGCATACGAGCAGTTCTTC.

This clonotype has only a few counts. The CDR3, as DNA: TGTGCCAGCCGCTGGCAGGGGGCCTACAATGAGCAGTTCTTC. Translated: CASRWQGAYNEQFF. V usage is TRBV12-3 or TRBV12-4 and J usage is TRBJ2-1; 7 bases are shared with TRBD1. This CDR3 region has 14 residues. V gave up 8 bases and J gave up 2 bases; unmatched junction bases: 6.

This clonotype is a singleton in its sample. The chain joins TRBV11-2 to TRBJ1-1, with D possibly TRBD1 on 5 matching bases. The CDR3 contains 20 residues. CDR1 is SGHAT, CDR2 FQNNGV, per germline. The V end lost 6 bases, the J end lost 4 bases, and 33 bases lay between the germline ends. Here the CDR3 reads CASRHLRKQGSHFGGTEAFF. Here the CDR3 DNA reads TGTGCCAGCAGACATTTAAGGAAGCAAGGGTCTCACTTTGGGGGCACTGAAGCTTTCTTT.

The table lists this clonotype with a few counts. This chain uses TRBV7-2 with TRBJ1-3; 7 bases match TRBD1. The CDR3 has 17 amino acids. Per germline, CDR1 SGHTA and CDR2 FQGNSA. V shed 5 bases, J shed 0 bases, and the junction held 10 bases outside the gene matches. The CDR3 here is CASSLTGTPFSGNTIYF. The CDR3 DNA sequence: TGTGCCAGCAGCCTGACAGGGACGCCCTTCTCTGGAAACACCATATATTTT. The variable domain in full, completed from reference TRBV7-2 and TRBJ1-3, reads GAGVSQSPSNKVTEKGKDVELRCDPISGHTALYWYRQSLGQGLEFLIYFQGNSAPDKSGLPSDRFSAERTGGSVSTLTIQRTQQEDSAVYLCASSLTGTPFSGNTIYFGEGSWLTVV.

The genes are TRBV20-1 and TRBJ2-6; D may correspond to TRBD1 or TRBD2 (6 bases each). This CDR3 is built from 16 residues. Germline V gene data show CDR1 as DFQATT and CDR2 as SNEGSKA (reference sequence). The V and J ends lost 6 bases and 2 bases respectively, with 17 bases between them. The chain's CDR3 is CSAGGSSTPGANVLTF. The DNA for the CDR3 is TGCAGTGCCGGGGGCAGTTCCACACCTGGGGCCAACGTCCTGACTTTC.

The J gene is TRBJ1-1, the V gene TRBV12-3 or TRBV12-4; D not certain. This CDR3 contains 12 residues. Trimming cost V 3 bases and J 9 bases, with 11 bases left between them. The CDR3 sequence is CASSFGEVKAFF. CDR3 sequence (DNA): TGTGCCAGCAGTTTCGGGGAGGTAAAAGCTTTCTTT.